This T cell receptor beta chain was identified during a study of cytotoxic CD8 clonotypes in ibrutinib-treated CLL. Overall study context: Response sampling took place at median approximately 12 months of treatment, range 6 to 36. The average sample held roughly 250,000 productive templates and fewer than 100,000 productive rearrangements.

Study-level points and caveats: The study found public clonotypes uncommon, contracting or stable on treatment.

Sequenced by immunoSEQ multiplex PCR; TCRdb stores in-frame clones only, minus some. The table has 55,000 to 60,000 clones, roughly 54% seen once; the top ten hold around 25%. The CDR3 runs 15 residues. Germline-derived CDR1 and CDR2 are SGDLS and YYNGEE. V lost 0 bases and J lost 4, with 10 bases in between. Libraries of TCR beta were made from about 2.2 micrograms of genomic DNA that came from cryopreserved PBMCs. About this clone: Its antigen is unidentified.

The rearrangement joins TRBV9 to TRBJ2-2; D perhaps matches TRBD1 (6 bases). The sample in question was PBMCs, obtained at disease progression, from a patient treated with ibrutinib. The TCR originated in a human donor with chronic lymphocytic leukemia. CDR3 amino acids: CASSVARTVTGELFF. The CDR3, as DNA: TGTGCCAGCAGCGTAGCCAGGACAGTCACCGGGGAGCTGTTTTTT.